These T cell receptor beta chains were read from a single sample in a study of T cells in Graves' hyperthyroidism and ophthalmopathy. TCRdb independently ran MiXCR on the multiplex PCR reads; one entry per CDR3 protein. The table has about 560,000 distinct CDR3 sequences, approximately 15% seen once. The sample consisted of blood. The receptors shown here come from a woman aged 18-29 years with Graves' hyperthyroidism. The CDR3 runs from the conserved cysteine through the conserved F or W. A D gene is named only where the DNA matches it firmly. Some rows have no size entry. The others give once, few or many, or a class for an expanded clone.

V gene: TRBV7-2
D gene: .
clone size: many
J gene: TRBJ1-5
CDR3 DNA: TGTGCCAGCAGCCCATATAGGGTTTCTAGCAATCAGCCCCAGCATTTT
CDR3 protein: CASSPYRVSSNQPQHF

V gene: TRBV7-8
D gene: .
clone size: .
J gene: TRBJ1-3
CDR3 DNA: TGTGCCAGCAGCCAAGAGGAAGGGACTCGCTCTGGAAACACCATATATTTT
CDR3 protein: CASSQEEGTRSGNTIYF

V gene: TRBV2
D gene: .
clone size: .
J gene: TRBJ1-5
CDR3 DNA: TGTGCCAGCAGTGGACAGGCATCAGGCAATCAGCCCCAGCATTTT
CDR3 protein: CASSGQASGNQPQHF

V gene: TRBV7-8
D gene: TRBD1
clone size: .
J gene: TRBJ1-4
CDR3 DNA: TGTGCCAGCAGCCGTCGGACAGGTCGCGAGGATGAAAAACTGTTTTTT
CDR3 protein: CASSRRTGREDEKLFF

V gene: TRBV5-1
D gene: .
clone size: .
J gene: TRBJ2-1
CDR3 DNA: TGCGCCAGCAGACACTATGGGGGGACAGTGGGCTACAATGAGCAGTTCTTC
CDR3 protein: CASRHYGGTVGYNEQFF

V gene: TRBV2
D gene: .
clone size: many
J gene: TRBJ2-7
CDR3 DNA: TGTGCCAGCAGTAGTGGAACAGACGAGCAGTACTTC
CDR3 protein: CASSSGTDEQYF

V gene: TRBV19
D gene: .
clone size: .
J gene: TRBJ1-1
CDR3 DNA: TGTGCCAGTAGTATTGTGGGTAGGACTGAAGCTTTCTTT
CDR3 protein: CASSIVGRTEAFF

V gene: TRBV18
D gene: TRBD1
clone size: few
J gene: TRBJ1-1
CDR3 DNA: TGTGCCAGCTCACCGTCGGGACAGGGGTCTGAAGCTTTCTTT
CDR3 protein: CASSPSGQGSEAFF

V gene: TRBV5-1
D gene: TRBD2
clone size: .
J gene: TRBJ2-7
CDR3 DNA: TGCGCCAGCAGCGAACTAGCGGTATCCTACGAGCAGTACTTC
CDR3 protein: CASSELAVSYEQYF

V gene: TRBV4-1
D gene: .
clone size: .
J gene: TRBJ1-1
CDR3 DNA: TGCGCCAGCAGCTCCAAGGCGGCGGGGAACACTGAAGCTTTCTTT
CDR3 protein: CASSSKAAGNTEAFF

V gene: TRBV5-8
D gene: .
clone size: .
J gene: TRBJ2-2
CDR3 DNA: TGTGCCAGCAGCCTCGCGGCAGGGGTCCTCGCCGGGGAGCTGTTTTTT
CDR3 protein: CASSLAAGVLAGELFF

V gene: TRBV20-1
D gene: TRBD1
clone size: many
J gene: TRBJ2-1
CDR3 DNA: TGCAGTGCTAGTGCAGGGGGCTCCTACAATGAGCAGTTCTTC
CDR3 protein: CSASAGGSYNEQFF

V gene: TRBV20-1
D gene: .
clone size: .
J gene: TRBJ1-6
CDR3 DNA: TGCAGTGCTAGAAACCTTGACACCGCTTGGAATTCACCCCTCCACTTT
CDR3 protein: CSARNLDTAWNSPLHF

V gene: TRBV10-3
D gene: .
clone size: few
J gene: TRBJ2-1
CDR3 DNA: TGTGCCATCAGTGACGGGAGACCTGGAAATGAGCAGTTCTTC
CDR3 protein: CAISDGRPGNEQFF

V gene: TRBV28
D gene: .
clone size: many
J gene: TRBJ2-5
CDR3 DNA: TGTGCCAGCAGTACACCAGGGGTTATGGGCCAGTACTTC
CDR3 protein: CASSTPGVMGQYF

V gene: TRBV7-9
D gene: TRBD2
clone size: many
J gene: TRBJ2-1
CDR3 DNA: TGTGCCAGCAGTCTAGGGATAGCGGGGGACATCGATGAGCAGTTCTTC
CDR3 protein: CASSLGIAGDIDEQFF

V gene: TRBV28
D gene: .
clone size: .
J gene: TRBJ1-2
CDR3 DNA: TGTGCCAGCCTACCCCTCACACCCGGACGGTTGACTTACTATGGCTACACCTTC
CDR3 protein: CASLPLTPGRLTYYGYTF

V gene: TRBV20-1
D gene: TRBD2
clone size: many
J gene: TRBJ2-7
CDR3 DNA: TGCAGTGCTAGAGTACTAGCGGGAGGGGAGGAGCAGTACTTC
CDR3 protein: CSARVLAGGEEQYF

V gene: TRBV11-2
D gene: TRBD1
clone size: few
J gene: TRBJ2-3
CDR3 DNA: TGTGCCAGCACCTCTCTGGCAGGGGGCCTTAGCACAGATACGCAGTATTTT
CDR3 protein: CASTSLAGGLSTDTQYF

V gene: TRBV29-1
D gene: TRBD1
clone size: .
J gene: TRBJ1-1
CDR3 DNA: TGCAGAGTCCGGGACAGGGGCCACCAGAACACTGAAGCTTTCTTT
CDR3 protein: CRVRDRGHQNTEAFF

V gene: TRBV14
D gene: .
clone size: .
J gene: TRBJ2-1
CDR3 DNA: TGTGCCAGCAGCCAAGAGAATTCAAATGAGCAGTTCTTC
CDR3 protein: CASSQENSNEQFF

V gene: TRBV10-3
D gene: .
clone size: .
J gene: TRBJ2-1
CDR3 DNA: TGTGCCATCAGTTTCCGGGACACCAATCACAATGAGCAGTTCTTC
CDR3 protein: CAISFRDTNHNEQFF

V gene: TRBV28
D gene: .
clone size: many
J gene: TRBJ1-4
CDR3 DNA: TGTGCCAGCAGTTTTCAGGGTGATGAAAAACTGTTTTTT
CDR3 protein: CASSFQGDEKLFF

V gene: TRBV3-1
D gene: .
clone size: many
J gene: TRBJ2-1
CDR3 DNA: TGTGCCAGCAGCCAAAGGGTGGGACTCGCGGGATCAAACAATGAGCAGTTCTTC
CDR3 protein: CASSQRVGLAGSNNEQFF